Listed here is a single TCR beta chain. The source of the sample is a study of blood T cell repertoires in COVID-19. CDR3 length equals 17 residues. Germline V lookup: CDR1 SEHNR, CDR2 FQNEAQ (reference sequence). V was pared by 2 bases and J by 4 bases, with 8 bases of the junction left unmatched. Using immunoSEQ multiplex PCR, the repertoire was profiled, and TCRdb retains in-frame clones only, with some absent. The data contain 110,000 or so clones, approximately 81% of them singletons. This sequence originates from a man in his forties with acute or convalescent COVID-19. Sequences were obtained from peripheral blood. The chain uses TRBV7-9 and TRBJ2-5; 12 bases line up with TRBD1. CDR3 in DNA: TGTGCCAGCAGCTTAATCGTTGTGGGACAGGGGGCAGAGACCCAGTACTTC. This gives the protein CASSLIVVGQGAETQYF.